This T cell receptor beta chain comes out of a study of T cell responses to AZD1222 COVID-19 vaccine. TCRdb's table, derived via immunoSEQ multiplex PCR, lists solely in-frame clones and lacks some. The data hold 150,000 or so clones, with about 94% observed a single time. Study-level points and caveats: The sample set comprised mostly white British donors with more females, and clonal diversity was possibly underestimated.

Points on this clone: As yet, its antigen is unknown. Other DNA sequences in the sample encode the same CDR3.

Between the trimmed V and J ends, which lost 3 bases and 6 bases, there was a span of 3 bases. This CDR3 comprises 11 residues. This rearrangement joins TRBV12-3 or TRBV12-4 to TRBJ1-5, with D hard to call. This clonotype was sampled from an adult in good health. The sequencing here drew on peripheral blood, taken on day 0 of AZD1222 vaccination. The CDR3 coding sequence is TGTGCCAGCAGTTTGGGTCAGCCCCAGCATTTT. Residues: CASSLGQPQHF.